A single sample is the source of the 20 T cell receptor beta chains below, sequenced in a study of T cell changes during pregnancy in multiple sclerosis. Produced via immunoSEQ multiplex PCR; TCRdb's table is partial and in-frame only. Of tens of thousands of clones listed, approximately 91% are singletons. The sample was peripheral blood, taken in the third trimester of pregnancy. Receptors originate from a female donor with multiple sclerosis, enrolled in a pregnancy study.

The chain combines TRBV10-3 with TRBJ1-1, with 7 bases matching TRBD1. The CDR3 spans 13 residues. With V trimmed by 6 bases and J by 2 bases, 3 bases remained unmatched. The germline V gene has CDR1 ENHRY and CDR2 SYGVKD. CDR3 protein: CAIRGQRNTEAFF. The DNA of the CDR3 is TGTGCCATCAGGGGACAGCGTAACACTGAAGCTTTCTTT.

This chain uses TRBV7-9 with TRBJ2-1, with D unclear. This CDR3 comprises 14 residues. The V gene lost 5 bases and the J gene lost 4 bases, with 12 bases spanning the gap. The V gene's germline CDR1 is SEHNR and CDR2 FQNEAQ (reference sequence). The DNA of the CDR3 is TGTGCCAGCAGCCCTACTCTCTATTACAATGAGCAGTTCTTC. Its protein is CASSPTLYYNEQFF. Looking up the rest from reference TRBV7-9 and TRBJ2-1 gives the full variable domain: DTGVSQNPRHKITKRGQNVTFRCDPISEHNRLYWYRQTLGQGPEFLTYFQNEAQLEKSRLLSDRFSAERPKGSFSTLEIQRTEQGDSAMYLCASSPTLYYNEQFFGPGTRLTVL.

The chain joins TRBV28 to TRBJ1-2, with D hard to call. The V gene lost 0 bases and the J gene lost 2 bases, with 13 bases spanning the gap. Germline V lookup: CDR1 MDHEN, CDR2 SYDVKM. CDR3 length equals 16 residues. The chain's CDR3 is CASSLWESIVNYGYTF. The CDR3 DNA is TGTGCCAGCAGTTTATGGGAGAGTATTGTAAACTATGGCTACACCTTC.

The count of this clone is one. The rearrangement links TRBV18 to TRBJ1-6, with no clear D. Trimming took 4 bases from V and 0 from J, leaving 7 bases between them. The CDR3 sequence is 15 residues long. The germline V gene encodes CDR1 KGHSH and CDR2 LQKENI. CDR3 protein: CASSRESSYNSPLHF. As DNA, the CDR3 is TGTGCCAGCTCACGGGAGAGCTCCTATAATTCACCCCTCCACTTT.

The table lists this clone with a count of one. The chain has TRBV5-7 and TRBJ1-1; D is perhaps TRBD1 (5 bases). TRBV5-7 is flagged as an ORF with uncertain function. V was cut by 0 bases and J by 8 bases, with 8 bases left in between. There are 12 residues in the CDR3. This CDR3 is CASSLGGEEAFF. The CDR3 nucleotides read TGTGCCAGCAGCTTGGGGGGGGAAGAAGCTTTCTTT.

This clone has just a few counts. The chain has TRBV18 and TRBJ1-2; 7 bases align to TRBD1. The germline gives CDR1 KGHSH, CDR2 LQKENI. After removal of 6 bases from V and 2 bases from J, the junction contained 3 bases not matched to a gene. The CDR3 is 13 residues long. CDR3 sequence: CASSQGENYGYTF. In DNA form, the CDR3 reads TGTGCCAGCTCTCAGGGGGAAAACTATGGCTACACCTTC. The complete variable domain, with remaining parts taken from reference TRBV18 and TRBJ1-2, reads NAGVMQNPRHLVRRRGQEARLRCSPMKGHSHVYWYRQLPEEGLKFMVYLQKENIIDESGMPKERFSAEFPKEGPSILRIQQVVRGDSAAYFCASSQGENYGYTFGSGTRLTVV.

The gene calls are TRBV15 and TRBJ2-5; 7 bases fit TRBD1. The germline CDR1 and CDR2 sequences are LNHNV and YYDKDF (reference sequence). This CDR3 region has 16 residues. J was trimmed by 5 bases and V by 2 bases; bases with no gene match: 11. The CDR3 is CATSRTGTAFFETQYF. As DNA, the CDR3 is TGTGCCACCAGCAGAACCGGGACAGCTTTTTTTGAGACCCAGTACTTC.

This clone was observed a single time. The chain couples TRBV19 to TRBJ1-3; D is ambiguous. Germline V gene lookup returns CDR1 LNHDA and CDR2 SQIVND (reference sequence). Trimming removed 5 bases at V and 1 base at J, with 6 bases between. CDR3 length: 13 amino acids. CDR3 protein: CASSARSGNTIYF. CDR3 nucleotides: TGTGCCAGTAGTGCCCGGTCTGGAAACACCATATATTTT.

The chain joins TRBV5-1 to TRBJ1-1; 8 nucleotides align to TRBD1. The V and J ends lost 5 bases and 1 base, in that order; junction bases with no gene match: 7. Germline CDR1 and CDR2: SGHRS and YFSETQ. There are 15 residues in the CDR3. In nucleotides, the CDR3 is TGCGCCAGCAGTTGGGACAGGTTGGGGAACACTGAAGCTTTCTTT. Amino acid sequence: CASSWDRLGNTEAFF. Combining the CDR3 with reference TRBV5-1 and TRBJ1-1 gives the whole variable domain KAGVTQTPRYLIKTRGQQVTLSCSPISGHRSVSWYQQTPGQGLQFLFEYFSETQRNKGNFPGRFSGRQFSNSRSEMNVSTLELGDSALYLCASSWDRLGNTEAFFGQGTRLTVV.

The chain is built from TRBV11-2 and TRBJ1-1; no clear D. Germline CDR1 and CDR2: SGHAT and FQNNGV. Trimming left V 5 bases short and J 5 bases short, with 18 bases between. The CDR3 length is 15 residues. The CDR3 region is CASSKGPGRGTEAFF. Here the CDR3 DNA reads TGTGCCAGCAGCAAGGGTCCAGGACGAGGGACTGAAGCTTTCTTT.

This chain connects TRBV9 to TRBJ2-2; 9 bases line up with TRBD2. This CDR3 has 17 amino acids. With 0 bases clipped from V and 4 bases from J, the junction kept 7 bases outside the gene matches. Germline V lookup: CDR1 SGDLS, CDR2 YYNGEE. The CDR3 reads CASSVVPLAGTTGELFF. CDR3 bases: TGTGCCAGCAGCGTAGTTCCGCTAGCGGGGACCACCGGGGAGCTGTTTTTT.

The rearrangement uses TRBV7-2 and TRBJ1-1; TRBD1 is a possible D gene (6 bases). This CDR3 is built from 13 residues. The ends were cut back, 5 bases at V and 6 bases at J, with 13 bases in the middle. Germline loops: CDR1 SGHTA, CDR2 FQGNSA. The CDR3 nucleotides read TGTGCCAGCAGCATCAGGGGTGGGTCTGAAGCTTTCTTT. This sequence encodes CASSIRGGSEAFF.

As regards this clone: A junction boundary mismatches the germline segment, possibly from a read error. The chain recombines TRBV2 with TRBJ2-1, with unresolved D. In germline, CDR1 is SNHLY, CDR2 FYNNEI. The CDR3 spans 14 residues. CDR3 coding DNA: TGTGCCAGTAGTGACCGGGTCATGTACAATGAGCAGTTCTTC. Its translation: CASSDRVMYNEQFF. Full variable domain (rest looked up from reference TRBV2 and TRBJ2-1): EPEVTQTPSHQVTQMGQEVILRCVPISNHLYFYWYRQILGQKVEFLVSFYNNEISEKSEIFDDQFSVERPDGSNFTLKIRSTKLEDSAMYFCASSDRVMYNEQFFGPGTRLTVL.

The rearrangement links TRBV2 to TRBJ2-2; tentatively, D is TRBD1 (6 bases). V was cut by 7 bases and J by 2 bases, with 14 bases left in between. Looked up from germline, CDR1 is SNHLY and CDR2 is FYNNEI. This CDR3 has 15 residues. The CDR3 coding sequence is TGTGCCAGCAAGGGGGACACAAGAAACACCGGGGAGCTGTTTTTT. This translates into CASKGDTRNTGELFF. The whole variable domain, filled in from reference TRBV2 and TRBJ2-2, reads EPEVTQTPSHQVTQMGQEVILRCVPISNHLYFYWYRQILGQKVEFLVSFYNNEISEKSEIFDDQFSVERPDGSNFTLKIRSTKLEDSAMYFCASKGDTRNTGELFFGEGSRLTVL.

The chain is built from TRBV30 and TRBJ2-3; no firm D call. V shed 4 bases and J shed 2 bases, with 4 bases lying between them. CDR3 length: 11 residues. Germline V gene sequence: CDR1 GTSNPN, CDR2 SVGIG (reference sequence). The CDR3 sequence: CAWTVTDTQYF. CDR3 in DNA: TGTGCCTGGACAGTCACAGATACGCAGTATTTT.

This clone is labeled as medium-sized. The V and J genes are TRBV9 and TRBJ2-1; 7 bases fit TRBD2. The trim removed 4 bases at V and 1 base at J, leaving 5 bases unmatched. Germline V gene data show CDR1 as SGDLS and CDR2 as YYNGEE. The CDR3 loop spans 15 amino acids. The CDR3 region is CASSPRLASYNEQFF. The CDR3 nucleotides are TGTGCCAGCAGCCCACGACTAGCTTCCTACAATGAGCAGTTCTTC. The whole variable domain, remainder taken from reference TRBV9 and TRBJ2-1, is DSGVTQTPKHLITATGQRVTLRCSPRSGDLSVYWYQQSLDQGLQFLIQYYNGEERAKGNILERFSAQQFPDLHSELNLSSLELGDSALYFCASSPRLASYNEQFFGPGTRLTVL.

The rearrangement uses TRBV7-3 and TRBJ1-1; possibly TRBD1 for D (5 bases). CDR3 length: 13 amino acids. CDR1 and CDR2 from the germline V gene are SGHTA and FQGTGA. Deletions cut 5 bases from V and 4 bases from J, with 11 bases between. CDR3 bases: TGTGCCAGCAGCATAGGACAAGCCACTGAAGCTTTCTTT. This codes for CASSIGQATEAFF.

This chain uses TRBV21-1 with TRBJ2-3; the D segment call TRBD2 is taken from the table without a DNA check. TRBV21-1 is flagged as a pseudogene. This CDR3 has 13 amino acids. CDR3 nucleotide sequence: TGTGCCAGCAGCAACTATCGCATAGATACGCAGTATTTT. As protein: CASSNYRIDTQYF.

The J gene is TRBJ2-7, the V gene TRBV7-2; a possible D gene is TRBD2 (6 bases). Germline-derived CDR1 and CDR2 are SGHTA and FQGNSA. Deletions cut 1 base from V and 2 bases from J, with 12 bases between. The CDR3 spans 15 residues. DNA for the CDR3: TGTGCCAGCAGCTTAGTAGCGGTTGGCCCCTACGAGCAGTACTTC. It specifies CASSLVAVGPYEQYF.

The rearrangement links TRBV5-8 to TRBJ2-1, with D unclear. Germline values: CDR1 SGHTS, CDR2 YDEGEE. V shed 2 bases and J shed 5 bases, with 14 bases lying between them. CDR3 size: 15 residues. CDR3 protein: CASSFADTSDNEQFF. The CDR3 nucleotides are TGTGCCAGCAGCTTCGCCGACACCTCTGACAATGAGCAGTTCTTC.